This is a list of T cell receptor beta chains from one sample in a study of control samples from healthy donors and cancer patients. Some clones are missing from TCRdb's copy, which holds only in-frame ones; the method was immunoSEQ multiplex PCR. The table includes about 59,000 clones, 92% detected once. The sequenced sample consisted of PBMCs. The receptors were sampled from a man aged 40-49 years with colorectal cancer. The CDR3 runs from the conserved cysteine through the conserved F or W. Fields, in order: V gene, D gene, J gene, clone size, CDR3 protein, CDR3 DNA. The D gene is left open where the match is weak. The size entry is marked missing in some rows and otherwise reads once, few, many or a size class.

v_gene: TRBV3-1/TRBV3-2; d_gene: -; j_gene: TRBJ1-3; abundance: once; CDR3aa: CASSPGIGNTIYF; CDR3nt: TGTGCCAGCAGCCCCGGCATAGGAAACACCATATATTTT
v_gene: TRBV5-4; d_gene: -; j_gene: TRBJ1-2; abundance: -; CDR3aa: CASSLPVDYGYTF; CDR3nt: TGTGCCAGCAGCTTGCCAGTCGACTATGGCTACACCTTC
v_gene: TRBV13; d_gene: TRBD1; j_gene: TRBJ2-2; abundance: -; CDR3aa: CASSLTGAYLVGELFF; CDR3nt: TGTGCCAGCAGCTTAACAGGGGCCTATTTGGTCGGGGAGCTGTTTTTT
v_gene: TRBV24-1; d_gene: TRBD1; j_gene: TRBJ2-5; abundance: -; CDR3aa: CATGQRTGPGETQYF; CDR3nt: TGTGCCACCGGGCAGAGGACAGGGCCGGGGGAGACCCAGTACTTC
v_gene: TRBV11-2; d_gene: -; j_gene: TRBJ1-4; abundance: -; CDR3aa: CASSFTVALNEKLFF; CDR3nt: TGTGCCAGCAGCTTTACGGTAGCACTTAATGAAAAACTGTTTTTT
v_gene: TRBV6-5; d_gene: -; j_gene: TRBJ1-4; abundance: -; CDR3aa: CASRTGTNEKLFF; CDR3nt: TGTGCCAGCAGGACCGGGACTAATGAAAAACTGTTTTTT
v_gene: TRBV7-3; d_gene: -; j_gene: TRBJ2-2; abundance: -; CDR3aa: CASSLTGGYRTGELFF; CDR3nt: TGTGCCAGCAGCTTAACTGGGGGCTACCGTACCGGGGAGCTGTTTTTT
v_gene: TRBV13; d_gene: -; j_gene: TRBJ1-1; abundance: -; CDR3aa: CASSPNWALNTEAFF; CDR3nt: TGTGCCAGCAGCCCGAACTGGGCCTTGAACACTGAAGCTTTCTTT
v_gene: TRBV7-3; d_gene: -; j_gene: TRBJ2-1; abundance: -; CDR3aa: CASSLTSETEQFF; CDR3nt: TGTGCCAGCAGCTTAACATCGGAGACTGAGCAGTTCTTC
v_gene: TRBV5-4; d_gene: -; j_gene: TRBJ2-7; abundance: -; CDR3aa: CASSFDSYEQYF; CDR3nt: TGTGCCAGCAGCTTCGACAGCTACGAGCAGTACTTC
v_gene: TRBV6-5; d_gene: -; j_gene: TRBJ1-2; abundance: -; CDR3aa: CASSSVLQFYGYTF; CDR3nt: TGTGCCAGCTCCTCCGTCCTCCAGTTCTATGGCTACACCTTC
v_gene: TRBV7-2; d_gene: -; j_gene: TRBJ1-4; abundance: -; CDR3aa: CASSFVGEKLFF; CDR3nt: TGTGCCAGCAGCTTCGTCGGGGAAAAACTGTTTTTT
v_gene: TRBV2; d_gene: -; j_gene: TRBJ2-1; abundance: -; CDR3aa: CASSELAGSYNEQFF; CDR3nt: TGTGCCAGCAGTGAATTGGCGGGTTCCTACAATGAGCAGTTCTTC
v_gene: TRBV14; d_gene: -; j_gene: TRBJ1-1; abundance: once; CDR3aa: CASSQYRQTNTEAFF; CDR3nt: TGTGCCAGCAGCCAGTACCGACAGACGAACACTGAAGCTTTCTTT
v_gene: TRBV15; d_gene: -; j_gene: TRBJ1-1; abundance: -; CDR3aa: CATSRTIQETEAFF; CDR3nt: TGTGCCACCAGCCGGACGATTCAAGAGACTGAAGCTTTCTTT
v_gene: TRBV5-4; d_gene: TRBD2; j_gene: TRBJ2-7; abundance: -; CDR3aa: CASSLGLGLAYEQYF; CDR3nt: TGTGCCAGCAGCTTGGGGCTGGGACTAGCCTACGAGCAGTACTTC
v_gene: TRBV7-3; d_gene: -; j_gene: TRBJ2-5; abundance: -; CDR3aa: CASSSGLQETQYF; CDR3nt: TGTGCCAGCAGCTCTGGGCTTCAGGAGACCCAGTACTTC
v_gene: TRBV6-5; d_gene: -; j_gene: TRBJ2-2; abundance: -; CDR3aa: CASRRNTGELFF; CDR3nt: TGTGCCAGCAGACGTAACACCGGGGAGCTGTTTTTT